The present T cell receptor (beta chain) was sequenced within a study of a mutant IDH1 vaccine in newly diagnosed glioma. Note on this clone: Antigen unknown.

TCRdb keeps only in-frame clones here, not all; method: immunoSEQ multiplex PCR. The sample lists around 28,000 clones; approximately 78% were seen once. The CDR3 spans 15 residues. Germline trimming cut 3 bases from V and 4 bases from J; bases unmatched to any gene: 3. Looked up from germline, CDR1 is SGHTA and CDR2 is FQGNSA. The time point here: week 23, last vaccination. Vaccine doses each comprised 300 ug of mutant IDH1 20-mer peptide, with topical imiquimod. The sequence was collected from a woman aged 25 to 45 with glioma. Sample: PBMCs, taken from a glioma patient whose treatment included an IDH1 peptide vaccine. The chain couples TRBV7-2 to TRBJ2-7; the match to TRBD2 covers 13 bases. The CDR3 loop is CASSLTSGGNYEQYF. CDR3 nucleotide sequence: TGTGCCAGCAGCTTGACTAGCGGGGGGAATTACGAGCAGTACTTC.